Each of the 4 T cell receptor beta chains below was sequenced from the same sample in a study of blood T cells in healthy people across ages. Then a second PCR, running roughly 7 to 11 cycles, was carried out with a sample-barcoded 5' primer and a J-beta primer mix. Each CDR3 protein gets one entry after TCRdb re-called the 5' RACE reads with MiXCR. The sample lists around 710,000 distinct CDR3 sequences; about 40% were seen once. The sequencing sample was made of blood. The receptors shown here come from a woman between 55 and 75 years old in good health.

This clonotype was seen a handful of times. The chain combines TRBV7-2 with TRBJ2-5; 9 bases align to TRBD2. Trimming removed 0 bases from V and 5 bases from J; junction bases left unmatched: 7. CDR1 and CDR2 (germline): SGHTA, FQGNSA. This CDR3 comprises 16 residues. This CDR3 reads CASSLASGRVGETQYF. The CDR3 nucleotides are TGTGCCAGCAGCTTAGCTAGCGGGAGAGTCGGGGAGACCCAGTACTTC.

The chain joins TRBV5-1 to TRBJ2-4; 7 positions agree with TRBD2. Germline assignment: CDR1 SGHRS and CDR2 YFSETQ. The V segment lost 0 bases and the J segment 0 bases; nucleotides outside the gene matches: 6. CDR3 length: 17 residues. The CDR3 loop is CASSLVHGGLAKNIQYF. The CDR3 DNA sequence: TGCGCCAGCAGCTTGGTACACGGGGGGTTAGCCAAAAACATTCAGTACTTC.

This clonotype was seen only a few times. The gene calls are TRBV28 and TRBJ2-7, with TRBD2 matching over 11 bases. V was pared by 5 bases and J by 5 bases, with 11 bases of the junction left unmatched. The germline CDR1 and CDR2 sequences are MDHEN and SYDVKM. CDR3 length equals 16 residues. The CDR3 loop reads CASSIAPTSGSDEQYF. The DNA for the CDR3 is TGTGCCAGCAGTATCGCCCCCACTAGCGGGAGCGACGAGCAGTACTTC.

V gene TRBV3-1 combines with J gene TRBJ2-1, with D perhaps assigned TRBD1 or TRBD2 (6 bases each). Germline V gene lookup returns CDR1 LGHDT and CDR2 YNNKEL (reference sequence). CDR3 length: 16 amino acids. V was shortened by 1 base and J by 2 bases, with 12 bases between the two germline ends. The CDR3 loop is CASSQGGGGPYNEQFF. The CDR3 DNA is TGTGCCAGCAGCCAAGGGGGTGGGGGGCCCTACAATGAGCAGTTCTTC.